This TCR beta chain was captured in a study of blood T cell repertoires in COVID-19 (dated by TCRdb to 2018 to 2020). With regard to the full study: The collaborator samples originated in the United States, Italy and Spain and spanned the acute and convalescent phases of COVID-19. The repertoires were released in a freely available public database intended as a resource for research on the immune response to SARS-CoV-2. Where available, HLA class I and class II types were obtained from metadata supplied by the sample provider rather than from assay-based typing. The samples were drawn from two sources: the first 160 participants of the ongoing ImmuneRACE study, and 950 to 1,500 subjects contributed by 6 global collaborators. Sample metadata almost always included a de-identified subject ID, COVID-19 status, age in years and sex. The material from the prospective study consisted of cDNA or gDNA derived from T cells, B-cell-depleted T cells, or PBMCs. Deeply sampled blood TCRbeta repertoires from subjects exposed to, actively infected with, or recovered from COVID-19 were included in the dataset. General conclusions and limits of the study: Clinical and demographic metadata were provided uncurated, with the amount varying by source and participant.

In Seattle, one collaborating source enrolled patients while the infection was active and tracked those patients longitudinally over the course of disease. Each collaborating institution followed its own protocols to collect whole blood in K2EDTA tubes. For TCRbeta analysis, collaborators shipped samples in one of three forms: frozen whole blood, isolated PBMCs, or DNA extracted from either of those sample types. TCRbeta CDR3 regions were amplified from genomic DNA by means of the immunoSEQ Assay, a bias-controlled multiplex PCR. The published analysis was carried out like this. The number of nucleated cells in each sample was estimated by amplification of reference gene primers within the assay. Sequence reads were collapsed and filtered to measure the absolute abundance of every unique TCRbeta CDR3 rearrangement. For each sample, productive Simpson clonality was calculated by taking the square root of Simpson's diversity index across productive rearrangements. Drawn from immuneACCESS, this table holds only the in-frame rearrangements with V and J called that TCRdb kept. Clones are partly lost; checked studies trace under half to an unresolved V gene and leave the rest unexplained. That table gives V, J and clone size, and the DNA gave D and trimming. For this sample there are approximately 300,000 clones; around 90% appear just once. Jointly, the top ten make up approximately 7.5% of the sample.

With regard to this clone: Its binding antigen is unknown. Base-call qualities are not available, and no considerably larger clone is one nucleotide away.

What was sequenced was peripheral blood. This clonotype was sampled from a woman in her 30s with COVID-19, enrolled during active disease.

The CDR3 is CAWTGDQETQYF. The DNA is as follows: TGTGCCTGGACAGGTGATCAAGAGACCCAGTACTTC. The chain links TRBV30 with TRBJ2-5; the D gene remains uncertain. V loses 4 bases of germline sequence and J loses 2 bases, and the interval between the two ends is 8 bases. For CDR1 and CDR2, the germline V gene (reference sequence) lists GTSNPN and SVGIG. Including the terminal cysteine and phenylalanine, the CDR3 comprises 12 residues. Of the read, only the CDR3 DNA is kept; its 36 bases are in frame from base 1.